These T cell receptor beta chains were read from a single sample in a study of human T cells and chemical hapten exposure. TCRdb analysed the RACE reads with MiXCR anew, one entry per CDR3 protein. The data show 300,000 to 400,000 distinct CDR3 sequences, with around 7% seen just once and around 8.4% held by the top ten. This sample comprised whole blood, obtained in connection with sensitization to the hapten diphenylcyclopropenone (DPC). Every receptor here comes from a woman aged 18-30 years with alopecia areata. Some clones in this sample may be carry-over from other donors' samples. Each CDR3 is given without its conserved first and last residue. D genes are given only for firm matches.

>TRBV6-2/TRBV6-3|NA|TRBJ1-5
ASKDSFNQPQH
>TRBV6-2/TRBV6-3|TRBD2|TRBJ2-3
ASSPRTSGDTDTQY
>TRBV28|NA|TRBJ1-1
ASSPPGFLTEAF
>TRBV3-1|NA|TRBJ2-2
ASKEGTGELF
>TRBV7-9|NA|TRBJ2-7
ASSLERGAYEQY
>TRBV12-3/TRBV12-4|NA|TRBJ2-7
ASGEGTYEQY
>TRBV7-3|NA|TRBJ1-1
ASSLGIGRDEAF
>TRBV3-1|TRBD2|TRBJ2-7
ASSPGTSFYEQY
>TRBV29-1|TRBD2|TRBJ2-2
SVENPAGGLTGELF
>TRBV29-1|NA|TRBJ2-2
SVGSGQNTGELF
>TRBV6-2/TRBV6-3|NA|TRBJ2-3
ASSPHGLPTTDTQY
>TRBV27|NA|TRBJ1-3
ASSLGGAGPGNTIY
>TRBV5-1|NA|TRBJ2-1
ASSPGGTPGNEQF
>TRBV27|NA|TRBJ2-1
ASSLGIDSYNEQF
>TRBV20-1|TRBD1|TRBJ1-4
SARQGGTEKLF
>TRBV28|NA|TRBJ2-5
ASHDRLYQETQY
>TRBV11-2|NA|TRBJ1-2
ASSWGPSYGYA
>TRBV7-2|NA|TRBJ1-1
ASSPHPIRGGATEAF
>TRBV7-9|NA|TRBJ1-2
ASSLDTDTYGYT
>TRBV7-2|TRBD2|TRBJ2-7
ASSLVRQRGVEEQY
>TRBV4-1|NA|TRBJ1-2
ASSQAVVISPYGYT
>TRBV12-3/TRBV12-4|NA|TRBJ2-4
ASRAGLAKNIQY
>TRBV6-5|NA|TRBJ2-1
ASSTPINPYNEQF
>TRBV27|TRBD1|TRBJ1-6
ASNTGDNSPLH
>TRBV6-5|TRBD2|TRBJ2-3
ASSSFGATSGATTDTQY
>TRBV9|NA|TRBJ2-3
ASSALIAEGTDTQY
>TRBV6-5|NA|TRBJ2-1
ASSPAYNEQF
>TRBV7-9|TRBD1|TRBJ2-2
ASSLASGTGRNTGELF
>TRBV6-2/TRBV6-3|TRBD2|TRBJ2-1
ASKVRTSSYNEQF
>TRBV7-9|NA|TRBJ2-1
ASSPEWVPGHNEQF
>TRBV20-1|NA|TRBJ2-6
SAGTSGANVLT
>TRBV11-3|TRBD1|TRBJ2-1
ASSSNHRGHNEQF
>TRBV11-1|NA|TRBJ2-3
ASSPQTADTQY
>TRBV3-1|NA|TRBJ1-5
ASSRSGVEGNQPQH
>TRBV6-5|NA|TRBJ2-1
ASSSPGQHYNEQF
>TRBV27|TRBD1|TRBJ1-2
ASSFSGTEGGYT
>TRBV4-1|NA|TRBJ2-6
ASSQDLAGIYSGANVLT
>TRBV12-3/TRBV12-4|TRBD1|TRBJ1-5
ASSFRGGDQPQH
>TRBV27|NA|TRBJ1-6
ASSPYLGPAPLH
>TRBV28|NA|TRBJ2-4
ASSLIVGLAKNIQY